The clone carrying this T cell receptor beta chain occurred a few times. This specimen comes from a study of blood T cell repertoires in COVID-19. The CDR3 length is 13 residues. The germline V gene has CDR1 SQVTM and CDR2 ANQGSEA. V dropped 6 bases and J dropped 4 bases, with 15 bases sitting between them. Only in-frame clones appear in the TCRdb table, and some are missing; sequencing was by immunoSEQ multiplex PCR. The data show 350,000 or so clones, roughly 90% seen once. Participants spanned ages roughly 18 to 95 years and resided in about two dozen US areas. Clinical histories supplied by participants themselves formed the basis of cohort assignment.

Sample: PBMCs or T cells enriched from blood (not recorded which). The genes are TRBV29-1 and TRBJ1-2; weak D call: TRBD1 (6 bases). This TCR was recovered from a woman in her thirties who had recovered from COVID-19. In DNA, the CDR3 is TGCAGCGTAGACGAAGGGGGGGGCTATGGCTACACCTTC. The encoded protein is CSVDEGGGYGYTF.